This TCR beta chain came from a study of blood T cell repertoires in COVID-19. Here immunoSEQ multiplex PCR was the method, and the copy in TCRdb shows in-frame clones only, minus some. The table shows around 40,000 clones, with around 90% occurring only once. The CDR3 spans 15 residues. After removal of 10 bases from V and 4 bases from J, the junction contained 7 bases not matched to a gene. CDR1 KGHDR and CDR2 SFDVKD come from the germline V gene. This sequence originates from a woman in her thirties in a cohort sampled during active COVID-19. The chain uses TRBV24-1 and TRBJ2-2, with 11 bases lining up with TRBD2. Input material: peripheral blood. This chain's CDR3 is CATATSGKGTGELFF. The CDR3 coding sequence is TGTGCCACAGCGACTAGCGGGAAGGGCACCGGGGAGCTGTTTTTT.